Listed below are T cell receptor beta chains from one sample, sequenced in a study of blood T cells in healthy people across ages. TCRdb processed the 5' RACE reads anew with MiXCR; each CDR3 protein has one entry. The table shows a few hundred thousand distinct CDR3 sequences, with 25% to 30% occurring only once. The specimen was blood. All receptors derive from a woman in her seventies in good health. The CDR3 runs from the conserved cysteine through the conserved F or W. Fields, in order: D gene, V gene, J gene, clone size, CDR3 DNA, CDR3 protein. The D gene is left open where the match is weak. Where a row states a size, it is once, few, many or the class of an expanded clone; other rows omit it.

TRBD1	TRBV7-3	TRBJ2-3	few	TGTGCCAGCAGCTTCAGGGGGTCGGGGACAGATACGCAGTATTTT	CASSFRGSGTDTQYF
TRBD1	TRBV20-1	TRBJ2-5	many	TGCAGTGCTAGAGGGGGGACAGAAGAGACCCAGTACTTC	CSARGGTEETQYF
TRBD1	TRBV4-2	TRBJ1-1	few	TGTGCCAGCAGCTCACAAACAGACAGGGGGCTGTCAGCTTTCTTT	CASSSQTDRGLSAFF
TRBD2	TRBV20-1	TRBJ2-7	.	TGCAGTGCTAAGACTAGCGGGTCCTACGAGCAGTACTTC	CSAKTSGSYEQYF
.	TRBV20-1	TRBJ1-4	many	TGCAGTGCCCCAAAGGAGGGCTCAACTAATGAAAAACTGTTTTTT	CSAPKEGSTNEKLFF
TRBD1	TRBV12-3/TRBV12-4	TRBJ2-5	.	TGTGCCAGCAGTTTGGGTGGGACAGGGGGAATACAAGAGACCCAGTACTTC	CASSLGGTGGIQETQYF
.	TRBV20-1	TRBJ1-1	few	TGCAGTGCTAGGACCCGAAGGGGAGGGAACACTGAAGCTTTCTTT	CSARTRRGGNTEAFF
.	TRBV29-1	TRBJ2-3	few	TGCAGCGTGGACGGGGCAGATACGCAGTATTTT	CSVDGADTQYF
.	TRBV7-2	TRBJ2-3	once	TGTGCCAGCAGCACCGCTGGCACAGATACGCAGTATTTT	CASSTAGTDTQYF
.	TRBV11-2	TRBJ2-3	.	TGTGCCAGCAGCTTTCGGGACAGGATTAGAAATCCTAGCGGGGCCCTCACAGATACGCAGTATTTT	CASSFRDRIRNPSGALTDTQYF
.	TRBV29-1	TRBJ1-6	.	TGCAGCGTTGGGGGCAGGCGGTCCTATAATTCACCCCTCCACTTT	CSVGGRRSYNSPLHF
TRBD2	TRBV28	TRBJ2-5	.	TGTGCCAGCGGCAAAGCGGGAGCAGGGGAGACCCAGTACTTC	CASGKAGAGETQYF
TRBD2	TRBV6-2/TRBV6-3	TRBJ2-3	few	TGTGCCAGCAGTTACAGGCTAGCGGGAGATACGCAGTATTTT	CASSYRLAGDTQYF
.	TRBV7-8	TRBJ1-1	.	TGTGCCAGCAGCTTAGCATTTTACACTGAAGCTTTCTTT	CASSLAFYTEAFF
.	TRBV27	TRBJ2-3	.	TGTGCCAGCAGTTTAAGATCCCTAGCCTTGCAAACGCAGTATTTT	CASSLRSLALQTQYF
.	TRBV4-3	TRBJ2-7	.	TGCGCCAGCAGCGGACAGGCTAGCGGACTGAGCTCCTACGAGCAGTACTTC	CASSGQASGLSSYEQYF
TRBD2	TRBV20-1	TRBJ2-5	once	TGCAGTGTTATCGCGGGACTAGTTAAAGAGACCCAGTACTTC	CSVIAGLVKETQYF
.	TRBV6-5	TRBJ1-2	.	TGTGCCAGCAGTTTACAGGGAGTAGTTGGCTACACCTTC	CASSLQGVVGYTF
.	TRBV30	TRBJ1-3	few	TGTGCCTGGAGTGTCTCACAGGGTATCACCATATATTTT	CAWSVSQGITIYF
TRBD1	TRBV20-1	TRBJ2-1	few	TGCAGTGCTTTCGCCCGGACAGGGGGTAATGAGCAGTTCTTC	CSAFARTGGNEQFF
TRBD1	TRBV9	TRBJ2-1	.	TGTGCCAGCAGCCACTCAGGGGGTGAGCAGTTCTTC	CASSHSGGEQFF
.	TRBV7-2	TRBJ2-6	.	TGTGCCAGCAGCAATAGCGGACACTTCTCTGGGGCCAACGTCCTGACTTTC	CASSNSGHFSGANVLTF
.	TRBV5-1	TRBJ2-7	few	TGCGCCAGCAGCTTGGCTCACTCCGAGCAGTACTTC	CASSLAHSEQYF
.	TRBV29-1	TRBJ1-2	.	TGCAGCGCCCAAAGGCGGCAAACTAACTATGGCTACACCTTC	CSAQRRQTNYGYTF
TRBD2	TRBV4-3	TRBJ2-3	few	TGTGCCAGCTCACCCCGACTAGCGGGGAGCACAGATACGCAGTATTTT	CASSPRLAGSTDTQYF
.	TRBV7-2	TRBJ2-1	.	TGTGCCAGCAGCTTAGCGGCAGGGGCCCGCTCCTACAATGAGCAGTTCTTC	CASSLAAGARSYNEQFF
.	TRBV6-1	TRBJ2-5	.	TGTGCCAGCAGTGAAGGGGGCAGGTGGTCCTACGGGCAGTACTTC	CASSEGGRWSYGQYF